This is a list of T cell receptor beta chains from one sample in a study of T cell responses to AZD1222 COVID-19 vaccine. The method was immunoSEQ multiplex PCR; TCRdb's version includes in-frame clones alone and lacks a portion of them. This table has approximately 150,000 clones, 85% to 95% appearing once. Specimen: peripheral blood, collected on day 0 of AZD1222 vaccination. Receptors originate from an adult in good health. Each CDR3 is given with its conserved first and last residue. A D gene is named only where the DNA matches it firmly. Part of the rows lack a size; the others show once, few, many or a class for expanded clones.

CASSEVDGSNQPQHF	TGTGCCAGCAGCGAGGTAGACGGTAGCAATCAGCCCCAGCATTTT	TRBJ1-5	NA	TRBV2	NA
CASSQVSRAPYEQYF	TGTGCCAGCAGCCAAGTGAGCAGGGCCCCCTACGAGCAGTACTTC	TRBJ2-7	NA	TRBV3-1/TRBV3-2	NA
CASSHVLTDTQYF	TGCGCCAGCAGCCACGTTCTCACAGATACGCAGTATTTT	TRBJ2-3	NA	TRBV4-3	NA
CASTLIRGKDGYTF	TGTGCCAGCACCCTTATTCGGGGTAAGGATGGCTACACCTTC	TRBJ1-2	NA	TRBV5-5	NA
CASSMVLGGGPNTGELFF	TGTGCCAGTAGTATGGTACTTGGAGGAGGCCCAAACACCGGGGAGCTGTTTTTT	TRBJ2-2	NA	TRBV19	NA
CASDLTPPGRNTEAFF	TGTGCCAGCGACTTAACCCCACCCGGGCGGAACACTGAAGCTTTCTTT	TRBJ1-1	NA	TRBV28	NA
CASSYSRGGQPQHF	TGTGCCAGCAGTTACTCCCGGGGTGGTCAGCCCCAGCATTTT	TRBJ1-5	NA	TRBV6-5	NA
CASSQQAGIHLRPSYGYTF	TGTGCCAGCAGCCAGCAAGCCGGGATCCACCTTCGGCCTAGCTATGGCTACACCTTC	TRBJ1-2	NA	TRBV7-2	NA
CASSQGRGINSNQPQHF	TGCGCCAGCAGCCAAGGCCGGGGCATAAATAGCAATCAGCCCCAGCATTTT	TRBJ1-5	NA	TRBV4-1	NA
CASSQENRGRSPLHF	TGTGCCAGCAGCCAAGAAAACAGGGGACGTTCACCCCTCCACTTT	TRBJ1-6	NA	TRBV14	TRBD1
CASSLVDNNEQFF	TGTGCCAGCAGTTTGGTGGACAACAATGAGCAGTTCTTC	TRBJ2-1	NA	TRBV27	NA
CASSLGQEGFEAFF	TGTGCCAGCAGCTTGGGGCAGGAGGGGTTTGAAGCTTTCTTT	TRBJ1-1	NA	TRBV5-4	NA
CASRESRQETQYF	TGTGCCAGTAGGGAGTCCCGCCAAGAGACCCAGTACTTC	TRBJ2-5	NA	TRBV19	NA
CASSELSGTGSYEQYF	TGTGCCAGCAGTGAGCTCAGTGGGACAGGGTCCTACGAGCAGTACTTC	TRBJ2-7	NA	TRBV6-1	TRBD1
CASSLLKGTYEQYF	TGTGCCAGCAGTTTATTGAAGGGGACCTACGAGCAGTACTTC	TRBJ2-7	NA	TRBV28	NA
CASSPQANYGYTF	TGTGCCAGCAGTCCTCAGGCTAACTATGGCTACACCTTC	TRBJ1-2	NA	TRBV6-5	NA
CAWGDTAYEKLFF	TGTGCCTGGGGGGACACCGCTTATGAAAAACTGTTTTTT	TRBJ1-4	few	TRBV30	NA
CASRVGGPNNEQFF	TGTGCCAGCAGGGTGGGAGGACCTAACAATGAGCAGTTCTTC	TRBJ2-1	NA	TRBV6-5	NA
CASSLGPPGLGKNIQYF	TGTGCCAGCAGCCTCGGGCCTCCGGGGTTAGGCAAAAACATTCAGTACTTC	TRBJ2-4	NA	TRBV3-1/TRBV3-2	NA
CASSYLKGSTEAFF	TGTGCCAGCAGTTACCTAAAGGGCTCCACTGAAGCTTTCTTT	TRBJ1-1	NA	TRBV6-5	NA
CASSLERASGMRNEQFF	TGCGCCAGCAGCTTGGAGCGAGCTAGCGGGATGAGGAATGAGCAGTTCTTC	TRBJ2-1	once	TRBV5-1	TRBD2
CASSGILGDYEQYF	TGTGCCAGCTCAGGAATCTTGGGAGACTACGAGCAGTACTTC	TRBJ2-7	NA	TRBV18	NA
CASSPRGGDHYGYTF	TGTGCCAGCAGCCCCCGGGGAGGCGACCACTATGGCTACACCTTC	TRBJ1-2	NA	TRBV7-2	NA
CASSLDRVEAFF	TGCGCCAGCAGTCTAGACAGGGTTGAAGCTTTCTTT	TRBJ1-1	NA	TRBV5-1	TRBD1
CSVPDPRLAEAYNEQFF	TGCAGCGTTCCCGATCCTAGACTAGCGGAGGCCTACAATGAGCAGTTCTTC	TRBJ2-1	once	TRBV29-1	TRBD2
CASSWGRIEAFF	TGTGCCAGCAGCTGGGGGCGGATTGAAGCTTTCTTT	TRBJ1-1	NA	TRBV5-6	NA
CATSEENIQYF	TGTGCCACCAGTGAGGAAAACATTCAGTACTTC	TRBJ2-4	NA	TRBV24-1	NA
CASSSGTAFWEQYF	TGTGCCAGCAGCTCCGGGACAGCCTTCTGGGAGCAGTACTTC	TRBJ2-7	NA	TRBV7-9	TRBD1
CASSQYRGGEAFF	TGTGCCAGCAGCCAATACAGGGGAGGCGAAGCTTTCTTT	TRBJ1-1	few	TRBV3-1/TRBV3-2	TRBD1
CASSLGDQALNSPLHF	TGTGCCAGCAGTCTAGGAGACCAAGCCCTTAATTCACCCCTCCACTTT	TRBJ1-6	NA	TRBV28	NA
CASRSQEGEQFF	TGTGCCAGCAGATCTCAGGAGGGTGAGCAGTTCTTC	TRBJ2-1	once	TRBV27	NA
CASSLDYNYGYTF	TGTGCCAGCAGTTTGGACTATAACTATGGCTACACCTTC	TRBJ1-2	NA	TRBV28	NA
CASSSHGRGITYEQYF	TGTGCCAGCAGCTCCCATGGAAGGGGCATAACCTACGAGCAGTACTTC	TRBJ2-7	NA	TRBV7-8	NA
CAWSVKGAENTEAFF	TGTGCCTGGAGTGTAAAGGGGGCCGAGAACACTGAAGCTTTCTTT	TRBJ1-1	NA	TRBV30	TRBD1
CASSLLGTFNEQFF	TGCGCCAGCAGCTTGCTAGGGACTTTCAATGAGCAGTTCTTC	TRBJ2-1	NA	TRBV5-1	NA
CSVAGGLSQNTEAFF	TGCAGCGTGGCGGGGGGTCTAAGCCAGAACACTGAAGCTTTCTTT	TRBJ1-1	NA	TRBV29-1	NA